This T cell receptor beta chain derives from a study of identifying expanded T cells in peripheral blood. Comments on this clone: Its antigen is still unknown.

During the collection period, no donor immune events like infections were recorded. Trimming shortened V by 2 bases and J by 6 bases, and 10 bases separated the two germline ends. Looked up from germline, CDR1 is SGHAT and CDR2 is FQNNGV. The CDR3 is made up of 13 amino acids. Regarding the study as a whole: Variance in clone template counts between two-week samples significantly increased with total template count across all healthy donors. About 1.2 clones differed between technical replicates, versus about 17 and 20 over time.

Data came from immunoSEQ multiplex PCR; TCRdb stores just in-frame clones and leaves some out. The data contain approximately 80,000 clones, just under 85% of them seen just once; the ten biggest clones take up around 18%. This sequence was found in a person aged 18 to 75 in good health. The sample consisted of blood. The chain carries TRBV11-2 and TRBJ2-5, with D tentatively TRBD2 (5 bases). CDR3 loop: CASSLILEKTQYF. The CDR3 bases are TGTGCCAGCAGCTTAATACTAGAAAAGACCCAGTACTTC.